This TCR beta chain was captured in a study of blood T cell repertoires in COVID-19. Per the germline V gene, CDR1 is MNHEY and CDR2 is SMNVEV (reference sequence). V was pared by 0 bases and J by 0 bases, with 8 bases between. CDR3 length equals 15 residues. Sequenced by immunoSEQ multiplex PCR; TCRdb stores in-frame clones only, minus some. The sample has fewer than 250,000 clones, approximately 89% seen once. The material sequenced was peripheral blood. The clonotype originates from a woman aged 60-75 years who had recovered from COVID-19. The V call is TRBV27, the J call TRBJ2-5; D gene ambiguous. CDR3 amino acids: CASSLSAVYQETQYF. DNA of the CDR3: TGTGCCAGCAGTTTATCGGCAGTGTACCAAGAGACCCAGTACTTC.